The T cell receptor beta chain described here comes from a study of T cells in Graves' hyperthyroidism and ophthalmopathy. TCR beta CDR3 sequences were amplified from RNA transcripts. First-round RT-PCR with HTBI primers amplified the TCR CDR3 region. TCRdb recomputed calls from the multiplex PCR reads with MiXCR, one row per CDR3 protein. The sample records under 700,000 distinct CDR3 sequences, 15% to 20% being singletons. Newly diagnosed patients aged 18 to 65 had hyperthyroidism of under 2 months' duration. Lactation, pregnancy, other autoimmune disease or uncontrolled infection excluded patients. Trimming removed 3 bases from V and 3 bases from J; junction bases left unmatched: 2. CDR3 size: 12 residues. The V gene's germline CDR1 is DFQATT and CDR2 SNEGSKA (reference sequence). This clonotype has only a few counts.

Sequencing was done on a sample of blood. This TCR derives from a young woman with Graves' hyperthyroidism. The chain carries TRBV20-1 and TRBJ2-7; TRBD1 agrees at 7 bases. CDR3 protein: CSASDRDYEQYF. Here the CDR3 DNA reads TGCAGTGCTAGCGACAGGGACTACGAGCAGTACTTC.